These T cell receptor beta chains were read from a single sample in a study of cytomegalovirus exposure and HLA in healthy donors. Some clones are missing from TCRdb's copy, which holds only in-frame ones; the method was immunoSEQ multiplex PCR. This sample has some 100,000 clones, with 65% to 80% found just once. Sequenced sample: PBMCs. These receptors were obtained from a female donor in good health and CMV-seronegative. Both conserved end residues are part of each CDR3. Fields, in order: D gene, V gene, CDR3 length, clone size, J gene, CDR3 DNA, CDR3 protein. The D gene is left open where the match is weak. Only part of the rows carry a size: once, few, many, or a class if the clone is expanded.

D: TRBD1
V: TRBV5-6
length: 14
size: NA
J: TRBJ2-1
DNA: TGTGCCAGCAGCACCGGGACAGGGGTCGATGAGCAGTTCTTC
CDR3: CASSTGTGVDEQFF

D: NA
V: TRBV27
length: 15
size: few
J: TRBJ1-6
DNA: TGTGCCAGCAGTTTAAGGGGAGGGACCTATTCACCCCTCCACTTT
CDR3: CASSLRGGTYSPLHF

D: NA
V: TRBV11-3
length: 16
size: NA
J: TRBJ2-1
DNA: TGTGCCAGCAGCTTAGGCCGGCTCGGGGGAGACGATGAGCAGTTCTTC
CDR3: CASSLGRLGGDDEQFF

D: TRBD2
V: TRBV27
length: 16
size: NA
J: TRBJ2-1
DNA: TGTGCCAGCAGTCCCGTGGGACTAGCAGGGTACAATGAGCAGTTCTTC
CDR3: CASSPVGLAGYNEQFF

D: NA
V: TRBV7-7
length: 12
size: NA
J: TRBJ2-5
DNA: TGTGCCAGCAGTCCAGGGTCAGAGACCCAGTACTTC
CDR3: CASSPGSETQYF

D: NA
V: TRBV28
length: 15
size: few
J: TRBJ2-7
DNA: TGTGCCAGCAGTCCCCCTCATACATCCTCCTACGAGCAGTACTTC
CDR3: CASSPPHTSSYEQYF

D: TRBD2
V: TRBV7-6
length: 16
size: NA
J: TRBJ2-7
DNA: TGTGCCAGCAGCTTAGCGACTAGCGGGGGGGTCTACGAGCAGTACTTC
CDR3: CASSLATSGGVYEQYF

D: NA
V: TRBV6-1
length: 16
size: NA
J: TRBJ1-3
DNA: TGTGCCAGCAGTGAATTGGCAACATCCTCTGGAAACACCATATATTTT
CDR3: CASSELATSSGNTIYF

D: NA
V: TRBV7-9
length: 15
size: NA
J: TRBJ2-7
DNA: TGTTCCAGCAGCTTAGGGGTACAGGGCCTTTACGAGCAGTACTTC
CDR3: CSSSLGVQGLYEQYF

D: TRBD1
V: TRBV7-8
length: 16
size: NA
J: TRBJ1-2
DNA: TGTGCCAGCAGCTCTAGGGGGGACAGGGGTAGTTATGGCTACACCTTC
CDR3: CASSSRGDRGSYGYTF

D: NA
V: TRBV2
length: 12
size: NA
J: TRBJ1-1
DNA: TGTGCCAGCAGTGGTGTGGAGGGAGAAGCTTTCTTT
CDR3: CASSGVEGEAFF

D: TRBD2
V: TRBV5-4
length: 19
size: NA
J: TRBJ2-5
DNA: TGTGCCAGCAGCGACACCCTGGGGGGACTAGCGGGGGTGGTTGAGACCCAGTACTTC
CDR3: CASSDTLGGLAGVVETQYF

D: TRBD1
V: TRBV30
length: 14
size: NA
J: TRBJ1-2
DNA: TGTGCCTGGAGTGTACAGGGGCGGCCAAACGGCTACACCTTC
CDR3: CAWSVQGRPNGYTF

D: NA
V: TRBV7-9
length: 14
size: NA
J: TRBJ1-4
DNA: TGTGCCAGCAGCAACAGTGGGTCTAATGAAAAACTGTTTTTT
CDR3: CASSNSGSNEKLFF

D: TRBD1
V: TRBV7-8
length: 18
size: NA
J: TRBJ1-4
DNA: TGTGCCAGCAGCACCAATCGGGACAGCGAAAGACTAAATGAAAAACTGTTTTTT
CDR3: CASSTNRDSERLNEKLFF